This record covers a single T cell receptor (beta chain). Antigen: not known. The data derive from a study of T cell responses to AZD1222 COVID-19 vaccine. Notes on the study in general: In a largely white British group with more females than males, clonal diversity was possibly underestimated. A reported finding is that nearly half of spike-specific TCRs target unmutated variant regions.

The CDR3 is 13 residues long. Trimming left V 0 bases short and J 8 bases short, with 9 bases between. Germline loops: CDR1 SGHRS, CDR2 YFSETQ. The method was immunoSEQ multiplex PCR; TCRdb's version includes in-frame clones alone and lacks a portion of them. Of more than 85,000 clones in the sample, around 90% were seen once. The J gene is TRBJ2-1, the V gene TRBV5-1; the D gene is possibly TRBD1 (5 bases). The sample was peripheral blood, taken on day 0 of AZD1222 vaccination. The receptor was derived from an adult in good health. This CDR3 is CASSLARQYEQFF. CDR3 nucleotides: TGCGCCAGCAGCTTGGCCCGACAGTATGAGCAGTTCTTC.